This T cell receptor (beta chain) was sequenced for a study of T cells in narcolepsy. Study details: Enrolled donors included narcolepsy type 1 or type 2 patients and healthy controls. The study's findings and limits: Some memory CD4+ repertoires had no autoreactive clone sequences. Reportedly, autoreactive clonotypes were serially detected in patients' blood but not controls'. Comparing one patient's CSF and blood CD4+ clonotypes highlighted HCRT- and TRIB2-specific autoreactive clonotypes.

This clone has just a few counts. Antigen specificity is unknown. The data were produced by immunoSEQ multiplex PCR, yet TCRdb's version contains in-frame clones alone and is incomplete. The sample consists of more than 20,000 clones, 92% of them appearing once. Trimming took 8 bases from V and 1 from J, leaving 4 bases between them. This CDR3 has 10 residues. The TCR sequence derives from a human donor with narcolepsy. The specimen sequenced was CD45RA- memory CD4+ T cells from PBMCs. The genes are TRBV5-3 and TRBJ2-7; D is undetermined. TRBV5-3 belongs to the ORF category, with a function that is uncertain. This chain's CDR3 is CASLSYEQYF. CDR3 DNA: TGTGCCAGTCTTTCCTACGAGCAGTACTTC.